One and the same sample provided the 21 T cell receptor beta chains below, sequenced in a study of blood T cells in healthy people across ages. Next came a second PCR, run for about 7 to 11 cycles, which used a sample-barcoded 5' primer along with a J-beta primer mix. TCRdb re-called the 5' RACE reads through MiXCR, storing one row per CDR3 protein. The sample lists 850,000 or so distinct CDR3 sequences; 29% were seen once. Sequencing was carried out using blood. The receptors originated from a woman of 80 years or more in good health.

This clonotype was recorded a few times. The chain has TRBV11-2 and TRBJ2-3; TRBD2 might be the D (7 bases). This CDR3 is 16 amino acids long. V was shortened by 6 bases and J by 5 bases, with 21 bases between the two germline ends. From germline, CDR1 is SGHAT and CDR2 FQNNGV. Here the CDR3 reads CASRSVGKRDKDTQYF. In nucleotides, the CDR3 is TGTGCCAGCAGATCAGTGGGGAAGCGGGACAAAGATACGCAGTATTTT.

The table lists this clonotype with a few counts. The chain is built from TRBV3-1 and TRBJ1-2; the D gene is possibly TRBD1 (5 bases). Germline CDR1 and CDR2: LGHDT and YNNKEL (reference sequence). Trimming removed 0 bases from V and 2 bases from J, with 13 bases in between. This CDR3 spans 16 amino acids. CDR3 in DNA: TGTGCCAGCAGCCAAGAATCACGGGGGAGCAACTATGGCTACACCTTC. It encodes CASSQESRGSNYGYTF.

This clonotype occurred many times. V and J are TRBV5-1 and TRBJ1-5, with D possibly TRBD1 on 6 matching bases. The CDR3 extends over 13 amino acids. Trimming removed 7 bases at V and 5 bases at J, with 13 bases between. Germline V gene data show CDR1 as SGHRS and CDR2 as YFSETQ. Here the CDR3 DNA reads TGCGCCAGCCGCTGGGGGCGTCATCAGCCCCAGCATTTT. It specifies CASRWGRHQPQHF.

The chain couples TRBV20-1 to TRBJ2-1, with D perhaps TRBD2 (6 bases). The germline V gene encodes CDR1 DFQATT and CDR2 SNEGSKA (reference sequence). CDR3 length: 14 residues. V lost 6 bases and J 0 bases, leaving 12 bases between the germline ends. The CDR3 sequence is CSATGLFSYNEQFF. The CDR3 coding sequence is TGCAGTGCAACAGGACTATTCTCCTACAATGAGCAGTTCTTC.

This clonotype was observed at least ten times. The V call is TRBV27, the J call TRBJ2-6; TRBD1 matches 10 bases. J gave up 0 bases and V 3 bases, and 2 bases lay outside the gene matches. Germline assignment: CDR1 MNHEY and CDR2 SMNVEV (reference sequence). This CDR3 contains 17 residues. CDR3 sequence reads: CASSLRTGGSGANVLTF. The CDR3, as DNA: TGTGCCAGCAGTTTGAGGACAGGGGGCTCTGGGGCCAACGTCCTGACTTTC.

This clonotype has just a few counts. The chain joins TRBV7-9 to TRBJ1-6; TRBD1 matches 7 bases. V was pared by 10 bases and J by 9 bases, with 6 bases of the junction left unmatched. Germline lookup yields CDR1 SEHNR and CDR2 FQNEAQ (reference sequence). This CDR3 contains 12 residues. CDR3 sequence reads: CATRQGVSPLHF. CDR3 sequence (DNA): TGTGCCACCCGACAGGGCGTTTCACCCCTCCACTTT.

This clonotype has a count of ten or more. V is TRBV15 and J is TRBJ2-3; D may match TRBD1 or TRBD2 (5 bases each). V lost 0 bases, J lost 0 bases, and 13 bases lay in between. From germline, CDR1 is LNHNV and CDR2 YYDKDF (reference sequence). The CDR3 consists of 17 residues. The CDR3 coding sequence is TGTGCCACCAGCAGAGATCTTGGGGGATCAAGCACAGATACGCAGTATTTT. Translated, it gives CATSRDLGGSSTDTQYF.

This clonotype showed up many times. The genes are TRBV20-1 and TRBJ1-4, with 11 bases that match TRBD1. The CDR3 is 13 residues long. Germline V lookup: CDR1 DFQATT, CDR2 SNEGSKA (reference sequence). V was clipped by 7 bases and J by 5 bases; unmatched bases: 3. CDR3 bases: TGCAGTGTTTGGACAGGGGGCAATGAAAAACTGTTTTTT. Amino acids: CSVWTGGNEKLFF.

The chain recombines TRBV7-2 with TRBJ2-5, with D unresolved. Between the trimmed V and J ends, which lost 1 base and 2 bases, there was a span of 11 bases. In germline, CDR1 is SGHTA, CDR2 FQGNSA. This CDR3 contains 15 residues. The CDR3 spells CASSLGIPLQETQYF. CDR3 bases: TGTGCCAGCAGCTTAGGGATTCCCTTACAAGAGACCCAGTACTTC.

V gene TRBV4-3 combines with J gene TRBJ1-4, with a weak D call TRBD1 (5 bases). The CDR3 contains 17 residues. Germline CDR1 LGHNA, CDR2 YSLEER. V lost 0 bases, J lost 4 bases, and 15 bases lay in between. The CDR3 nucleotides read TGCGCCAGCAGCCAAGACCCCGCGCAGGGCGGTAATGAAAAACTGTTTTTT. Translated: CASSQDPAQGGNEKLFF.

The chain is built from TRBV4-1 and TRBJ2-5; 11 positions match TRBD1. Germline values: CDR1 MGHRA, CDR2 YSYEKL. This CDR3 is built from 13 residues. V shed 6 bases and J 11 bases; nucleotides not matched to a gene: 8. The CDR3 nucleotides are TGCGCCAGCAGGGGGACAGGGGGTTTGGAGCAGTACTTC. Translated: CASRGTGGLEQYF.

This clonotype was seen many times. The chain couples TRBV7-2 to TRBJ2-5; 10 bases are a match to TRBD2. The CDR3 contains 16 residues. Germline V gives CDR1 SGHTA, CDR2 FQGNSA. Trimming took 1 base from V and 1 from J; bases not matched to a gene: 3. For the CDR3, the DNA is TGTGCCAGCAGCTTAGGACTAGCGGGCCTCCAAGAGACCCAGTACTTC. Amino acid sequence: CASSLGLAGLQETQYF. Using reference TRBV7-2 and TRBJ2-5 for the parts outside the CDR3, the full variable domain is GAGVSQSPSNKVTEKGKDVELRCDPISGHTALYWYRQSLGQGLEFLIYFQGNSAPDKSGLPSDRFSAERTGGSVSTLTIQRTQQEDSAVYLCASSLGLAGLQETQYFGPGTRLLVL.

As for this clonotype: This may arise from a read error, as a much more abundant clone is one base away. The chain recombines TRBV6-1 with TRBJ2-6; TRBD2 is a possible D gene (6 bases). The CDR3 has 19 amino acids. Germline-derived CDR1 and CDR2 are MNHNS and SASEGT. CDR3 sequence: CARGGRLYPLPSGANILTF. The CDR3 region has the DNA TGTGCCAGGGGGGGACGACTTTACCCACTACCCTCTGGGGCCAACATCCTGACTTTC.

This rearrangement joins TRBV20-1 to TRBJ2-4; TRBD1 is a possible D gene (5 bases). CDR3 size: 17 residues. The germline V and J ends were trimmed by 0 bases and 0 bases, with 15 bases remaining between them. Per germline, CDR1 DFQATT and CDR2 SNEGSKA (reference sequence). The CDR3 reads CSARDRQGGSAKNIQYF. The CDR3 DNA is TGCAGTGCTAGAGATCGGCAGGGCGGATCAGCCAAAAACATTCAGTACTTC.

This clonotype was seen a single time. A much larger clone is a single base away; this may be a read error. The chain recombines TRBV10-3 with TRBJ2-5; D might be TRBD1 (6 bases). V gave up 8 bases and J gave up 11 bases, with 21 bases separating them. Germline V lookup: CDR1 ENHRY, CDR2 SYGVKD. The CDR3 covers 13 residues. The chain's CDR3 is CAILSGLGGEQYF. DNA for the CDR3: TGTGCCATCCTTTCGGGTCTAGGGGGTGAGCAGTACTTC.

This clonotype occurred many times. The V call is TRBV12-3 or TRBV12-4, the J call TRBJ1-6; TRBD1 agrees at 7 bases. Germline trimming cut 5 bases from V and 7 bases from J; bases unmatched to any gene: 5. This CDR3 is 14 amino acids long. CDR3 sequence reads: CASSQTGINSPLHF. The CDR3 DNA follows: TGTGCCAGCAGTCAGACAGGGATCAATTCACCCCTCCACTTT.

The rearrangement joins TRBV9 to TRBJ2-1, with D unresolved. The end of the DNA aligns better with TRBJ2-7, so the J call may be wrong. The germline gives CDR1 SGDLS, CDR2 YYNGEE. The CDR3 is 13 amino acids. The CDR3 here is CASSAGHPNEQYF. DNA for the CDR3: TGTGCCAGCAGCGCAGGCCATCCCAATGAGCAGTACTTC.

About this clonotype: A read error may explain this, as a much larger clone is one base away. In DNA, the CDR3 is TGTGCCAGCAGCGAGACTAGCGGGGGGACTTTTTCCTACAATGAGCAGTACTTC. Translating it yields CASSETSGGTFSYNEQYF. The chain combines TRBV7-9 with TRBJ2-1; 13 bases align to TRBD2. The assigned J gene may be wrong: the sequence end matches TRBJ2-7 better. The CDR3 runs to 18 residues. In germline, CDR1 is SEHNR, CDR2 FQNEAQ (reference sequence).

In regard to this clonotype: This may arise from a read error, as a much more abundant clone is one base away. The chain combines TRBV6-5 with TRBJ2-7; D gene unclear. Trimming pared 5 bases from V and 7 bases from J, leaving 15 bases between. The germline V gene encodes CDR1 MNHEY and CDR2 SVGAGI. The CDR3 length is 13 residues. DNA for the CDR3: TGTGCCAGCAGTCGGTACGGTGGGAATGAGCAGTACTTC. Protein sequence: CASSRYGGNEQYF.

The V and J genes are TRBV12-3 or TRBV12-4 and TRBJ2-5; 12 nucleotides match TRBD2. The CDR3 is made up of 15 amino acids. Trimming cost V 6 bases and J 7 bases; bases outside gene matches: 9. CDR3 nucleotides: TGTGCCAGCAGCTGGGCTAGCGGGAGGGGGGGGACCCAGTACTTC. Translated, it gives CASSWASGRGGTQYF.

This clonotype occurred many times. This chain connects TRBV24-1 to TRBJ2-1; D tentatively reads TRBD1 or TRBD2 (6 bases each). The CDR3 covers 12 residues. The V and J ends lost 9 bases and 7 bases respectively, with 12 bases between them. Germline V CDR1 and CDR2: KGHDR, SFDVKD. The CDR3 is CATGRRGNEQFF. The CDR3, as DNA: TGTGCCACCGGAAGGAGGGGGAATGAGCAGTTCTTC.